This T cell receptor beta chain is drawn from a study of T cells in Graves' hyperthyroidism and ophthalmopathy. Study results and limitations: Using 13 V-J features, a model discriminated ophthalmopathy from stable hyperthyroidism.

The study excluded patients with uncontrolled infection, other autoimmune disease, pregnancy or lactation. This clonotype has ten or more counts. Its antigen is as yet unknown. V was cut by 1 base and J by 1 base, with 8 bases left in between. Germline CDR1 SQVTM, CDR2 ANQGSEA. The CDR3 is 14 residues long. The investigators amplified TCR beta CDR3 regions from RNA transcripts. First-round RT-PCR of the TCR CDR3 relied on the HTBI primer set. MiXCR, run by TCRdb on the multiplex PCR reads, gives a single entry per CDR3 protein. The sample records hundreds of thousands of distinct CDR3 sequences, roughly 45% being singletons.

Sample: peripheral blood or thyroid tissue (not recorded which). This clonotype was sampled from an adult man with Graves' disease, either hyperthyroidism or ophthalmopathy (not recorded which). V is TRBV29-1 and J is TRBJ1-5; possible D gene TRBD1, 5 bases. Here the CDR3 DNA reads TGCAGCGTTGAAGTTGGGGGAAGCAATCAGCCCCAGCATTTT. Its protein product is CSVEVGGSNQPQHF.